This TCR beta chain was profiled in a study of beta chain features in type 1 diabetes. At the level of the study: All samples yielded roughly 100,000,000 examined sorted cells. Regarding the study as a whole: A possible short-template PCR bias applies equally to patients and controls. More deletions and fewer insertions at VDJ junctions were found in patients with type 1 diabetes. A moderate, significant TCRB CDR3 shortening appeared in type 1 diabetes across four CD4+ subsets.

Expressed TCRB transcripts got sequenced, as all isolated RNA was reverse transcribed. The data were produced by immunoSEQ multiplex PCR, yet TCRdb's version contains in-frame clones alone and is incomplete. The sample contains 160,000 or so clones, about 10% of which appear only once. The V gene's germline CDR1 is SGHRS and CDR2 YFSETQ. The CDR3 has 15 residues. J was trimmed by 0 bases and V by 5 bases; bases with no gene match: 2. This clone was counted a few times. Its target is not known. The sequenced sample was central memory CD4+ T cells from blood. This chain uses TRBV5-1 with TRBJ2-3, with 11 bases fitting TRBD2. The TCR was taken from a woman aged 25 to 45 with type 1 diabetes. CDR3 DNA sequence: TGCGCCAGCAGATGGACTAGCGGGAGCACAGATACGCAGTATTTT. Translating it yields CASRWTSGSTDTQYF.